This TCR beta chain was captured in a study of CD8 T cells in ankylosing spondylitis. This CDR3 comprises 15 residues. Unmatched junction bases numbered 8, after V lost 1 base and J lost 8 bases. Per germline, CDR1 SQVTM and CDR2 ANQGSEA. This clonotype was observed many times. What it binds is unknown. TCRdb used MiXCR to reprocess the 5' RACE reads, holding one entry per CDR3 protein. The top ten hold approximately 7% of the sample, which has some 140,000 distinct CDR3 sequences, roughly 8.8% seen once. Study findings and constraints: Several highly homologous variants made up a TCR beta motif that seemed to typify ankylosing spondylitis blood.

The sample consisted of synovial fluid, either unsorted or a sorted T cell fraction (not recorded which). The rearrangement links TRBV29-1 to TRBJ2-1, with 10 bases lining up with TRBD1. The clonotype was recovered from a male donor with ankylosing spondylitis. The CDR3 nucleotides are TGCAGCGTTGAAGGGGGACAGGGGTTACGCCATGAGCAGTTCTTC. Protein: CSVEGGQGLRHEQFF.